One sample yielded the 8 T cell receptor beta chains listed below, sequenced in a study of blood T cells in healthy people across ages. Using a J-beta primer mix together with a sample-barcoded 5' primer, a second PCR was run for about 6 to 11 cycles. MiXCR, run by TCRdb on the 5' RACE reads, gives a single entry per CDR3 protein. Of 1.5 million to 2 million distinct CDR3 sequences listed, about 50% were seen once; the top ten hold about 2.1%. The sequencing sample was made of blood. These receptors all come from a woman between 40 and 50 years old in good health.

This clonotype has only a few counts. This chain links TRBV12-3 or TRBV12-4 with TRBJ2-4; TRBD1 matches at 9 bases. V lost 6 bases, J lost 1 base, and 7 bases stayed unmatched. This CDR3 spans 16 amino acids. The CDR3 sequence: CASSIQGALAKNIQYF. In DNA, the CDR3 is TGTGCCAGCAGCATACAGGGGGCTTTGGCCAAAAACATTCAGTACTTC.

V usage is TRBV29-1 and J usage is TRBJ2-3; no clear D. Germline CDR1 SQVTM, CDR2 ANQGSEA. This CDR3 spans 14 amino acids. Trimming cost V 2 bases and J 6 bases, with 15 bases left between them. CDR3 residues: CSVEPSISVDTQYF. In nucleotides, the CDR3 is TGCAGCGTTGAACCCTCTATTAGTGTGGATACGCAGTATTTT.

This chain uses TRBV5-5 with TRBJ2-4; 8 nucleotides match TRBD1. Germline V gene sequence: CDR1 SGHKS, CDR2 YYEKEE (reference sequence). The CDR3 is 16 residues long. Trimming at V came to 3 bases and at J to 3 bases, leaving 8 bases not matched to a gene. CDR3 sequence: CASSSTGGMGKNIQYF. In DNA, the CDR3 is TGTGCCAGCAGCTCTACAGGGGGTATGGGCAAAAACATTCAGTACTTC.

J is TRBJ1-2 and V is TRBV6-5; no reliable D call. V shed 5 bases and J shed 4 bases, with 11 bases lying between them. The CDR3 has 13 residues. Germline CDR1 is MNHEY and CDR2 is SVGAGI. CDR3 residues: CASSTGRTYGYTF. Here the CDR3 DNA reads TGTGCCAGCAGTACCGGACGGACCTATGGCTACACCTTC.

This clonotype was detected once. The V call is TRBV24-1, the J call TRBJ1-2, with unresolved D. From germline, CDR1 is KGHDR and CDR2 SFDVKD. V dropped 4 bases and J dropped 5 bases, with 7 bases sitting between them. The CDR3 has 12 residues. CDR3 sequence (DNA): TGTGCCACCAGTGAGACTGGGTATGGCTACACCTTC. Translating gives CATSETGYGYTF.

This clonotype was counted only a few times. This chain uses TRBV7-2 with TRBJ1-5; 9 positions match TRBD1. V gave up 5 bases and J gave up 5 bases; unmatched junction bases: 16. The CDR3 loop spans 18 amino acids. Germline V gene sequence: CDR1 SGHTA, CDR2 FQGNSA. Written as DNA, the CDR3 is TGTGCCAGCAGCACCCCTCCGGGACAGGGTCTTTTGTATCAGCCCCAGCATTTT. Residues: CASSTPPGQGLLYQPQHF.

This chain uses TRBV7-9 with TRBJ1-5, with 9 positions matching TRBD1. The CDR3 totals 17 residues. The germline CDR1 and CDR2 sequences are SEHNR and FQNEAQ (reference sequence). V lost 6 bases and J lost 9; bases outside the gene matches: 18. This CDR3 is CASSKTGTGTTVGPQHF. CDR3 sequence (DNA): TGTGCCAGCAGTAAAACCGGGACAGGGACTACTGTGGGGCCCCAGCATTTT.

The rearrangement joins TRBV14 to TRBJ2-7; 7 nucleotides align to TRBD2. The germline CDR1 and CDR2 sequences are SGHDN and FVKESK. The V and J ends lost 0 bases and 1 base, in that order; junction bases with no gene match: 3. The CDR3 loop spans 15 amino acids. The CDR3 is CASSQDERGSYEQYF. The CDR3 nucleotides are TGTGCCAGCAGCCAAGATGAGCGGGGATCCTACGAGCAGTACTTC.